The TCR beta chain described here comes from a study of shared clonotypes between healthy human individuals. Profiling relied on immunoSEQ multiplex PCR, and the TCRdb table lists in-frame clones only, not all of them. The sample has some 1 million clones; roughly 75% are singletons. CDR3 length: 14 amino acids. Per germline, CDR1 SGHRS and CDR2 YFSETQ. V gave up 0 bases and J gave up 2 bases, with 8 bases separating them. Notes on this clone: Other DNA sequences from this sample encode an identical CDR3 as well.

The TCR sequence derives from a young man in good health. The sample taken for sequencing was memory CD4+ T cells sorted from blood. The subset: CD45RA-negative fraction. The chain joins TRBV5-1 to TRBJ2-5; D is undetermined. The CDR3 here is CASSLGGSQETQYF. CDR3 nucleotides: TGCGCCAGCAGCTTGGGAGGAAGTCAAGAGACCCAGTACTTC.